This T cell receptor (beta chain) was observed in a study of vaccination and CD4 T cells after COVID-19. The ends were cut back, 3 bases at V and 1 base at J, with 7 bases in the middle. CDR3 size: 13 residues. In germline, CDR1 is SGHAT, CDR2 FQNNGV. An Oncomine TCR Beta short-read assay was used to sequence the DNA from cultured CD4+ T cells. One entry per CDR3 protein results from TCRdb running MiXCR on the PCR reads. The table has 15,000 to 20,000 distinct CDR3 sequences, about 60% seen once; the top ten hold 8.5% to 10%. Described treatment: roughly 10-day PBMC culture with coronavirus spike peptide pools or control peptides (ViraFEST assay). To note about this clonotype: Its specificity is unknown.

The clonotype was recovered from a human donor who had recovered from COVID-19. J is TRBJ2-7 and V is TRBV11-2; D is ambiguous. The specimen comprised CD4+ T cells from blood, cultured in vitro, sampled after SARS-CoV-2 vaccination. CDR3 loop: CASSLAGSYEQYF. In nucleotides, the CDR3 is TGTGCCAGCAGCTTGGCTGGTTCCTACGAGCAGTACTTC. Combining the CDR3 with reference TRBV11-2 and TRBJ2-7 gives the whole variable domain EAGVAQSPRYKIIEKRQSVAFWCNPISGHATLYWYQQILGQGPKLLIQFQNNGVVDDSQLPKDRFSAERLKGVDSTLKIQPAKLEDSAVYLCASSLAGSYEQYFGPGTRLTVT.